Listed here are 19 T cell receptor beta chains from one sample, sequenced in a study of identifying expanded T cells in peripheral blood. Clones were read by immunoSEQ multiplex PCR, and TCRdb kept only the in-frame ones, dropping some. The data show approximately 100,000 clones, more than 70% seen once. The sample consisted of blood. The receptor source for this set is a person between 18 and 70 years old in good health.

In nucleotides, the CDR3 is TGTGCCAGTAGTAACGCCGGGGCCAACGTCCTGACTTTC. Translation gives CASSNAGANVLTF. The V gene is TRBV19, the J gene TRBJ2-6; no reliable D call. The CDR3 runs 13 residues. The V gene lost 4 bases and the J gene lost 4 bases, with 5 bases spanning the gap. CDR1 is LNHDA and CDR2 is SQIVND in the germline V gene (reference sequence).

The chain is built from TRBV28 and TRBJ1-2; D remains ambiguous. CDR1 and CDR2 from the germline V gene are MDHEN and SYDVKM. Trimming took 5 bases from V and 5 from J, leaving 9 bases between them. This CDR3 spans 12 amino acids. CDR3 sequence reads: CASSATLYGYTF. The CDR3, as DNA: TGTGCCAGCAGTGCCACTTTATATGGCTACACCTTC.

This chain joins TRBV28 and TRBJ1-4; 8 nucleotides align to TRBD1. This CDR3 has 15 amino acids. Germline loops: CDR1 MDHEN, CDR2 SYDVKM. Trimming cost V 6 bases and J 2 bases; bases outside gene matches: 5. For the CDR3, the DNA is TGTGCCAGCAGGACACCAGGGGGCACTAATGAAAAACTGTTTTTT. This encodes CASRTPGGTNEKLFF.

The J gene is TRBJ2-7, the V gene TRBV2; no clear D gene. There are 15 residues in the CDR3. The V end was cut by 1 base, the J end by 3 bases, with 13 bases between. Germline CDR1 reads SNHLY; CDR2 reads FYNNEI. CDR3: CASSEGWRRNYEQYF. In DNA, the CDR3 is TGTGCCAGCAGTGAAGGATGGCGGAGAAACTACGAGCAGTACTTC.

The V gene is TRBV10-3, the J gene TRBJ2-7; TRBD1 or TRBD2 may be the D gene (5 bases each). The germline CDR1 and CDR2 sequences are ENHRY and SYGVKD. The V end lost 8 bases, the J end lost 1 base, and 15 bases lay between the germline ends. CDR3 length: 14 residues. CDR3 amino acids: CAIRDALSSYEQYF. CDR3 DNA sequence: TGTGCCATCCGGGACGCCCTCTCATCCTACGAGCAGTACTTC.

The chain has TRBV11-3 and TRBJ2-3; 13 nucleotides align to TRBD2. V trimming: 5 bases; J trimming: 2 bases; junction bases outside the gene matches: 4. Germline V gene data show CDR1 as SGHNT and CDR2 as YENEEA. The CDR3 spans 16 residues. The CDR3 DNA follows: TGTGCCAGCAGCCCGGGGACTAGCGGGACCACAGATACGCAGTATTTT. This sequence encodes CASSPGTSGTTDTQYF.

The V gene is TRBV6-6, the J gene TRBJ1-6; no reliable D call. V lost 2 bases to trimming and J lost 8 bases, with 10 bases between them. Germline lookup yields CDR1 MNHNY and CDR2 SVGAGI (reference sequence). The CDR3 length is 14 residues. DNA for the CDR3: TGTGCCAGCAGTTACGGAGGTGGATATTCACCCCTCCACTTT. Amino acids: CASSYGGGYSPLHF.

The chain employs TRBV28 and TRBJ2-3; 10 nucleotides match TRBD1. Per germline, CDR1 MDHEN and CDR2 SYDVKM. V was clipped by 2 bases and J by 3 bases; unmatched bases: 2. The CDR3 has 15 amino acids. CDR3 region: CASSLGTGETDTQYF. DNA for the CDR3: TGTGCCAGCAGTTTAGGGACAGGGGAAACAGATACGCAGTATTTT.

The chain joins TRBV4-2 to TRBJ2-7; D call uncertain. The germline V gene has CDR1 LGHNA and CDR2 YNFKEQ. Trimming cost V 1 base and J 0 bases, with 7 bases left between them. The length of the CDR3 is 14 residues. CDR3 loop: CASSQVVGSYEQYF. The CDR3 DNA reads TGTGCCAGCAGCCAAGTCGTTGGCTCCTACGAGCAGTACTTC.

This clone was recorded a few times. Other DNA sequences within the sample encode an identical CDR3. The rearrangement joins TRBV7-9 to TRBJ1-1; 10 bases line up with TRBD1. The V gene's germline CDR1 is SEHNR and CDR2 FQNEAQ (reference sequence). After removal of 5 bases from V and 4 bases from J, the junction contained 4 bases not matched to a gene. This CDR3 region has 14 residues. The CDR3 loop reads CASSPRTGGTEAFF. In DNA form, the CDR3 reads TGTGCCAGCAGCCCACGGACAGGGGGCACTGAAGCTTTCTTT.

This clone occurred a few times. This chain connects TRBV7-9 to TRBJ1-4, with unresolved D. Looked up from germline, CDR1 is SEHNR and CDR2 is FQNEAQ (reference sequence). V gave up 1 base and J gave up 8 bases, with 8 bases separating them. This CDR3 is built from 13 residues. The CDR3 protein is CASSLGVGEKLFF. In DNA, the CDR3 is TGTGCCAGCAGCTTAGGCGTGGGCGAAAAACTGTTTTTT.

J is TRBJ2-3 and V is TRBV19; D uncertain. CDR3 length: 15 residues. Looked up from germline, CDR1 is LNHDA and CDR2 is SQIVND (reference sequence). Trimming shortened V by 3 bases and J by 0 bases, and 10 bases separated the two germline ends. CDR3 sequence reads: CASSISPTSTDTQYF. The CDR3 coding sequence is TGTGCCAGTAGTATCTCCCCGACTAGCACAGATACGCAGTATTTT. Full variable domain (remainder filled in from reference TRBV19 and TRBJ2-3): DGGITQSPKYLFRKEGQNVTLSCEQNLNHDAMYWYRQDPGQGLRLIYYSQIVNDFQKGDIAEGYSVSREKKESFPLTVTSAQKNPTAFYLCASSISPTSTDTQYFGPGTRLTVL.

The chain couples TRBV29-1 to TRBJ2-7, with D perhaps TRBD1 or TRBD2 (6 bases each). Trimming left V 4 bases short and J 5 bases short, with 12 bases between. The CDR3 runs 12 residues. CDR1 and CDR2 (germline): SQVTM, ANQGSEA. CDR3 DNA: TGCAGCGTTGCTGGGGGGCTCGACGAGCAGTACTTC. Amino acids: CSVAGGLDEQYF.

This chain joins TRBV11-2 and TRBJ2-7, with TRBD1 matching over 8 bases. Germline-derived CDR1 and CDR2 are SGHAT and FQNNGV. The junction had 7 bases not matched to a gene; V was cut back by 3 bases and J by 3 bases. The CDR3 sequence is 15 residues long. Here the CDR3 reads CASSLTTGGNYEQYF. Here the CDR3 DNA reads TGTGCCAGCAGCTTGACAACAGGGGGGAACTACGAGCAGTACTTC.

The J gene is TRBJ2-7, the V gene TRBV10-3; maybe TRBD2 (6 bases). Trimming removed 11 bases from V and 6 bases from J, with 11 bases in between. The germline CDR1 and CDR2 sequences are ENHRY and SYGVKD. The CDR3 is 10 residues long. In DNA, the CDR3 is TGTGCCTCCGGGGGTCGCGAGCAGTACTTC. Translating gives CASGGREQYF.

This clone was detected once. J is TRBJ2-4 and V is TRBV30; D unclear. This CDR3 contains 12 residues. Germline CDR1 and CDR2: GTSNPN and SVGIG (reference sequence). Trimming shortened V by 1 base and J by 1 base, and 2 bases separated the two germline ends. CDR3 nucleotide sequence: TGTGCCTGGAGTGCGGCCAAAAACATTCAGTACTTC. It is translated as CAWSAAKNIQYF.

The chain joins TRBV6-5 to TRBJ1-1; D not resolved. Trimming took 6 bases from V and 0 from J, leaving 11 bases between them. Germline V gene sequence: CDR1 MNHEY, CDR2 SVGAGI. The CDR3 totals 14 residues. The DNA of the CDR3 is TGTGCCAGCAGAACCCGCCTGGTGAACACTGAAGCTTTCTTT. Its protein product is CASRTRLVNTEAFF.

The chain links TRBV27 to TRBJ2-5; tentatively, D is TRBD2 (5 bases). This CDR3 is built from 13 residues. Per the germline V gene, CDR1 is MNHEY and CDR2 is SMNVEV (reference sequence). The V end lost 6 bases, the J end lost 5 bases, and 13 bases lay between the germline ends. CDR3 sequence: CASRQVGGETQYF. The CDR3 DNA reads as TGTGCCAGCAGGCAGGTAGGAGGTGAGACCCAGTACTTC.

The CDR3 reads CASGSAKQQETQYF. CDR3 bases: TGTGCCAGCGGATCGGCAAAACAACAAGAGACCCAGTACTTC. V and J are TRBV7-9 and TRBJ2-5; D is uncertain. The germline gives CDR1 SEHNR, CDR2 FQNEAQ (reference sequence). The V gene lost 8 bases and the J gene lost 2 bases, with 15 bases spanning the gap. The CDR3 spans 14 residues. Complete variable domain (other parts from reference TRBV7-9 and TRBJ2-5): DTGVSQNPRHKITKRGQNVTFRCDPISEHNRLYWYRQTLGQGPEFLTYFQNEAQLEKSRLLSDRFSAERPKGSFSTLEIQRTEQGDSAMYLCASGSAKQQETQYFGPGTRLLVL.